This T cell receptor (beta chain) was sequenced during a study of immune evolution from preneoplasia to lung adenocarcinoma. On this clone: Its specificity is unknown.

Germline V gene data show CDR1 as SNHLY and CDR2 as FYNNEI. The CDR3 length is 16 residues. Between the trimmed V and J ends, which lost 6 bases and 3 bases, there was a span of 15 bases. Patients had resection in Japan or China between about 2013 and 2017. TCRdb's table, derived via immunoSEQ multiplex PCR, lists solely in-frame clones and lacks some. The sample records 7,000 or so clones, under 85% being singletons. Study-wide findings and caveats: Top clone frequencies peaked in normal lung, apparently declining through invasive adenocarcinoma. Later-stage lesions appeared to have more T cells, more diversity, less clonality.

The sequence derives from a person aged 70 to 85 with lung adenocarcinoma. The sequencing sample was made of FFPE adjacent normal lung tissue. The chain couples TRBV2 to TRBJ1-6; no reliable D call. CDR3 in amino acids: CASSPRASGYNSPLHF. CDR3 nucleotide sequence: TGTGCCAGCAGCCCTAGGGCGTCGGGCTATAATTCACCCCTCCACTTT. Supplemented by reference TRBV2 and TRBJ1-6, the full variable domain reads EPEVTQTPSHQVTQMGQEVILRCVPISNHLYFYWYRQILGQKVEFLVSFYNNEISEKSEIFDDQFSVERPDGSNFTLKIRSTKLEDSAMYFCASSPRASGYNSPLHFGNGTRLTVT.